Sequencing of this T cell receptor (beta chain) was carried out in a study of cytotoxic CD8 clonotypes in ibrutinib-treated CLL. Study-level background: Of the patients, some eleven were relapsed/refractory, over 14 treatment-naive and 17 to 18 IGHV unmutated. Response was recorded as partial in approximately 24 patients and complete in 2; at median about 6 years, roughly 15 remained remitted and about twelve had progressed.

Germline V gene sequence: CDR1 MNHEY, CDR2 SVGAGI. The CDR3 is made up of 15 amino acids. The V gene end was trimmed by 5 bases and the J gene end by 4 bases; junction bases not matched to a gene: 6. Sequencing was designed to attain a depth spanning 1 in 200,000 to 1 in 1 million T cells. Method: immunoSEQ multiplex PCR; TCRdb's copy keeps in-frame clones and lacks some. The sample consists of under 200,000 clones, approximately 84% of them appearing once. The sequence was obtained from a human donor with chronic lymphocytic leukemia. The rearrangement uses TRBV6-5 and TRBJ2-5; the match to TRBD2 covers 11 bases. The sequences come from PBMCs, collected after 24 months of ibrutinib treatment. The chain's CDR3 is CASSATSGGLETQYF. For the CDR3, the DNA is TGTGCCAGCAGTGCCACTAGCGGGGGATTAGAGACCCAGTACTTC.